Each of the 28 T cell receptor beta chains below was sequenced from the same sample in a study of response to subunit inactivated influenza vaccine. TCRdb re-called the RT-PCR reads with MiXCR, one entry per CDR3 protein. The sample carries fewer than 600,000 distinct CDR3 sequences, 6.5% to 8% recorded once. The sequences come from PBMCs from blood, collected roughly 24 months after vaccination. The origin of the receptors is a man between 45 and 75 years old who received an inactivated influenza vaccine.

CDR3 coding DNA: TGCGCCAGCAGCTACCGACAGGGTAAGCAAGCTGAAGCTTTCTTT. Its translation: CASSYRQGKQAEAFF. This sequence joins TRBV4-1 and TRBJ1-1; TRBD1 matches at 7 bases. The V gene's germline CDR1 is MGHRA and CDR2 YSYEKL. The CDR3 length is 15 residues. The V and J ends lost 5 bases and 6 bases, in that order; junction bases with no gene match: 12.

The V gene is TRBV20-1, the J gene TRBJ2-5; TRBD2 matches 8 bases. This CDR3 spans 14 amino acids. With V trimmed by 4 bases and J by 4 bases, 8 bases remained unmatched. Germline loops: CDR1 DFQATT, CDR2 SNEGSKA (reference sequence). CDR3 protein: CSATPAGGRETQYF. DNA for the CDR3: TGCAGTGCTACCCCCGCGGGGGGCCGAGAGACCCAGTACTTC.

The sample holds many counts of this clonotype. This chain uses TRBV12-3 or TRBV12-4 with TRBJ2-7, with D possibly TRBD2 on 5 matching bases. Trimming shortened V by 0 bases and J by 5 bases, and 11 bases separated the two germline ends. There are 14 residues in the CDR3. CDR3 residues: CASSLARSTNEQYF. CDR3 in DNA: TGTGCCAGCAGTTTAGCTAGGTCGACTAACGAGCAGTACTTC.

At least ten counts were recorded for this clonotype. This chain connects TRBV24-1 to TRBJ2-2; tentative D call: TRBD1 (6 bases). The CDR3 contains 12 residues. From germline, CDR1 is KGHDR and CDR2 SFDVKD. Trimming cost V 7 bases and J 6 bases, with 8 bases left between them. The CDR3 loop is CATRGQPGELFF. CDR3 coding DNA: TGTGCCACCAGAGGACAGCCCGGGGAGCTGTTTTTT.

This clonotype has at least ten counts. The chain is built from TRBV4-3 and TRBJ2-3; D gene unclear. Trimming took off 3 bases at V and 1 base at J, with 11 bases between the two ends. The CDR3 runs 15 residues. The germline gives CDR1 LGHNA, CDR2 YSLEER. In DNA, the CDR3 is TGCGCCAGCAGCCAGAGCCCGGGCCGCACAGATACGCAGTATTTT. It yields the protein CASSQSPGRTDTQYF.

There are a few counts of this clonotype. J is TRBJ2-7 and V is TRBV12-3 or TRBV12-4; TRBD1 matches 9 bases. V lost 5 bases to trimming and J lost 1 base; unmatched junction nucleotides: 6. This CDR3 contains 15 residues. The chain's CDR3 is CASSPRGQGSYEQYF. The CDR3 DNA reads TGTGCCAGCAGTCCCCGGGGACAGGGTTCCTACGAGCAGTACTTC.

This clonotype was seen only a few times. CDR3 sequence (DNA): TGTGCCAGCTCACCAGTATATAGCAATCAGCCCCAGCATTTT. Translating gives CASSPVYSNQPQHF. V and J are TRBV18 and TRBJ1-5, with D unclear. V was cut by 2 bases and J by 0 bases, with 5 bases left in between. CDR3 size: 14 residues. Germline values: CDR1 KGHSH, CDR2 LQKENI.

This clonotype was found a few times. This chain connects TRBV27 to TRBJ2-2, with 8 bases identical to TRBD1. Losses at the gene ends were 4 bases for V and 5 bases for J; bases not matched to a gene: 9. Germline CDR1 reads MNHEY; CDR2 reads SMNVEV (reference sequence). The length of the CDR3 is 16 residues. CDR3 loop: CASSSWGQDGTGELFF. Written as DNA, the CDR3 is TGTGCCAGCAGTTCTTGGGGACAGGACGGGACCGGGGAGCTGTTTTTT.

This clonotype appeared many times. The chain links TRBV15 to TRBJ2-7; 12 bases match TRBD2. The V gene end was trimmed by 2 bases and the J gene end by 6 bases; junction bases not matched to a gene: 5. CDR3 length: 15 residues. In germline, CDR1 is LNHNV, CDR2 YYDKDF (reference sequence). CDR3 sequence reads: CATSRRLAGAAEQYF. CDR3 DNA sequence: TGTGCCACCAGCAGAAGACTAGCGGGAGCAGCCGAGCAGTACTTC.

This clonotype was counted ten times or more. This chain uses TRBV5-5 with TRBJ2-1, with 11 bases lining up with TRBD2. Germline assignment: CDR1 SGHKS and CDR2 YYEKEE (reference sequence). V lost 0 bases and J lost 3; bases outside the gene matches: 2. The CDR3 extends over 16 amino acids. The CDR3 DNA follows: TGTGCCAGCAGCTTGGAAGGGACTAGCGGCTACAATGAGCAGTTCTTC. This translates into CASSLEGTSGYNEQFF.

This clonotype was counted many times. The chain carries TRBV12-3 or TRBV12-4 and TRBJ2-1; perhaps TRBD1 as D (6 bases). The CDR3 runs to 15 residues. V lost 6 bases to trimming and J lost 0 bases, with 12 bases between them. CDR3 nucleotides: TGTGCCAGCAGAACAACAGGGAGCTCCTACAATGAGCAGTTCTTC. Protein sequence: CASRTTGSSYNEQFF.

This chain uses TRBV12-3 or TRBV12-4 with TRBJ2-2; TRBD2 might be the D (6 bases). This CDR3 is 15 amino acids long. Trimming removed 4 bases from V and 5 bases from J, with 14 bases in between. As DNA, the CDR3 is TGTGCCAGCAGTTCGACCTTTGGGGGGACCGGGGAGCTGTTTTTT. This encodes CASSSTFGGTGELFF.

The chain has TRBV20-1 and TRBJ2-1; TRBD1 or TRBD2 may be the D gene (6 bases each). Trimming pared 6 bases from V and 3 bases from J, leaving 9 bases between. Germline CDR1 DFQATT, CDR2 SNEGSKA (reference sequence). The CDR3 loop spans 12 amino acids. The CDR3 loop is CSAGGIYNEQFF. The CDR3 nucleotides read TGCAGTGCGGGGGGCATCTACAATGAGCAGTTCTTC.

The rearrangement links TRBV7-8 to TRBJ1-6; D uncertain. Per the germline V gene, CDR1 is SGHVS and CDR2 is FQNEAQ. Trimming took 4 bases from V and 2 from J, leaving 12 bases between them. This CDR3 spans 16 amino acids. CDR3 nucleotide sequence: TGTGCCAGCAGCTCCGTGGCCAGACCCTATAATTCACCCCTCCACTTT. This codes for CASSSVARPYNSPLHF.

Here the CDR3 reads CASSRSTGSSPLHF. In DNA, the CDR3 is TGTGCCAGCAGCCGTTCGACAGGGAGTTCACCCCTCCACTTT. The V gene is TRBV28, the J gene TRBJ1-6; 7 bases fit TRBD1. V lost 6 bases, J lost 9 bases, and 8 bases stayed unmatched. Germline assignment: CDR1 MDHEN and CDR2 SYDVKM. The CDR3 covers 14 residues.

This sequence joins TRBV20-1 and TRBJ2-7; TRBD1 agrees at 10 bases. The CDR3 extends over 15 amino acids. Germline loops: CDR1 DFQATT, CDR2 SNEGSKA (reference sequence). V was clipped by 3 bases and J by 4 bases; unmatched bases: 9. CDR3 sequence reads: CSASSGQGGTYEQYF. CDR3 coding DNA: TGCAGTGCTAGCTCCGGACAGGGGGGTACTTACGAGCAGTACTTC.

This clonotype was seen at least ten times. The chain joins TRBV20-1 to TRBJ2-1; 12 bases line up with TRBD2. Germline V gives CDR1 DFQATT, CDR2 SNEGSKA (reference sequence). V shed 6 bases and J 8 bases; nucleotides not matched to a gene: 14. This CDR3 spans 16 amino acids. The CDR3 DNA reads TGCAGTGCCCCCCTAGCGGGAGGGAGGGGTAGCTATGAGCAGTTCTTC. It translates to CSAPLAGGRGSYEQFF.

J is TRBJ2-2 and V is TRBV25-1, with unresolved D. CDR3 size: 16 residues. Trimming pared 3 bases from V and 5 bases from J, leaving 16 bases between. CDR1 MGHDK and CDR2 SYGVNS come from the germline V gene. CDR3 residues: CASSDGSTPRTGELFF. The CDR3 bases are TGTGCCAGCAGTGATGGGTCGACCCCACGAACCGGGGAGCTGTTTTTT.

This chain uses TRBV12-3 or TRBV12-4 with TRBJ2-5, with TRBD1 identical over 7 bases. The CDR3 totals 16 residues. V trimming: 6 bases; J trimming: 0 bases; junction bases outside the gene matches: 10. The CDR3 nucleotides are TGTGCCAGCAGCAGAGGAACGGACAGGTACCAAGAGACCCAGTACTTC. This sequence encodes CASSRGTDRYQETQYF.

This clonotype was counted once. For the CDR3, the DNA is TGTGCCAGTAGTTACGGGACAGGGTCTAACGAGCAGTACTTC. Translation gives CASSYGTGSNEQYF. The chain combines TRBV19 with TRBJ2-7, with TRBD1 matching 9 bases. The V gene end was trimmed by 5 bases and the J gene end by 5 bases; junction bases not matched to a gene: 7. The CDR3 is made up of 14 amino acids. Germline loops: CDR1 LNHDA, CDR2 SQIVND (reference sequence).

This clonotype was recorded many times. The chain employs TRBV4-3 and TRBJ1-2; D perhaps matches TRBD1 (6 bases). Germline values: CDR1 LGHNA, CDR2 YSLEER. V lost 0 bases, J lost 8 bases, and 13 bases lay in between. This CDR3 has 14 residues. The CDR3 region is CASSQDRGPGGYTF. The CDR3 DNA sequence: TGCGCCAGCAGCCAAGATCGGGGGCCGGGCGGCTACACCTTC.

This clonotype has more than one count but fewer than ten. The rearrangement uses TRBV20-1 and TRBJ2-3; 9 bases line up with TRBD2. This CDR3 contains 16 residues. The J segment lost 0 bases and the V segment lost 1 base, leaving 5 bases of the junction unmatched. In germline, CDR1 is DFQATT, CDR2 SNEGSKA (reference sequence). CDR3: CSARGVLAGSTDTQYF. The DNA for the CDR3 is TGCAGTGCTAGAGGAGTCCTAGCGGGGAGCACAGATACGCAGTATTTT.

This clonotype appeared a few times. V usage is TRBV5-1 and J usage is TRBJ1-5; the D gene is possibly TRBD1 (5 bases). CDR3 length: 14 residues. CDR1 is SGHRS and CDR2 is YFSETQ in the germline V gene. V dropped 4 bases and J dropped 1 base, with 9 bases sitting between them. CDR3 sequence: CASSREGSNQPQHF. The CDR3 coding sequence is TGCGCCAGCAGCAGGGAGGGGAGCAATCAGCCCCAGCATTTT.

This clonotype was seen only a few times. The CDR3 sequence: CASSPQPVSTLGEQYF. The CDR3 DNA follows: TGTGCCAGCAGCCCTCAACCGGTCTCGACTCTTGGCGAGCAGTACTTC. This chain uses TRBV7-2 with TRBJ2-7, with D unresolved. In germline, CDR1 is SGHTA, CDR2 FQGNSA. Trimming removed 5 bases at V and 6 bases at J, with 23 bases between. This CDR3 is 16 amino acids long.

This clonotype has a count of ten or more. This chain uses TRBV20-1 with TRBJ2-3; D gene uncertain. V lost 5 bases, J lost 5 bases, and 8 bases lay in between. Germline V gene lookup returns CDR1 DFQATT and CDR2 SNEGSKA (reference sequence). The CDR3 has 11 amino acids. The CDR3 DNA reads TGCAGTGCTGACGTTTTAGATACGCAGTATTTT. Amino acid sequence: CSADVLDTQYF.

V gene TRBV11-3 combines with J gene TRBJ1-1; no clear D. Deletions cut 1 base from V and 11 bases from J, with 11 bases between. The CDR3 spans 12 residues. Germline loops: CDR1 SGHNT, CDR2 YENEEA. CDR3 sequence: CASSLGSNWAFF. In DNA, the CDR3 is TGTGCCAGCAGCTTAGGCAGTAATTGGGCTTTCTTT. The full variable domain, completed using reference TRBV11-3 and TRBJ1-1, is EAGVVQSPRYKIIEKKQPVAFWCNPISGHNTLYWYLQNLGQGPELLIRYENEEAVDDSQLPKDRFSAERLKGVDSTLKIQPAELGDSAVYLCASSLGSNWAFFGQGTRLTVV.

This clonotype was observed at least ten times. The genes are TRBV6-1 and TRBJ1-6; no reliable D call. Germline values: CDR1 MNHNS, CDR2 SASEGT. This CDR3 region has 15 residues. V shed 3 bases and J shed 0 bases, with 6 bases lying between them. Written as DNA, the CDR3 is TGTGCCAGCAGTGACTTCAGCTCCTATAATTCACCCCTCCACTTT. It translates to CASSDFSSYNSPLHF.

This clonotype has more than one count but fewer than ten. V usage is TRBV7-2 and J usage is TRBJ1-3; D perhaps matches TRBD1 (5 bases). With 5 bases removed from V and 4 bases from J, the gap between germline ends came to 18 bases. CDR1 SGHTA and CDR2 FQGNSA come from the germline V gene. The CDR3 runs 16 residues. The CDR3 here is CASSRPFGRAGNTIYF. The CDR3 region has the DNA TGTGCCAGCAGCCGCCCATTCGGCAGGGCGGGAAACACCATATATTTT.